Listed below are T cell receptor beta chains from one sample, sequenced in a study of OX40 agonist ivuxolimab in advanced cancers. Method: immunoSEQ multiplex PCR; TCRdb's copy keeps in-frame clones and lacks some. The table records around 40,000 clones, 84% of them present only once. The input for sequencing was CD4+ or CD8+ T cells sorted from blood, taken in a trial of the OX40 agonist ivuxolimab. The source of these receptors is an adult with an advanced solid tumor such as melanoma, head and neck, liver or kidney cancer. Both conserved end residues are part of each CDR3. D genes are given only for firm matches. Only part of the rows carry a size: once, few, many, or a class if the clone is expanded.

D gene: -
clone size: -
J gene: TRBJ1-3
V gene: TRBV2
CDR3 protein: CASSRKAHSGNTIYF
CDR3 DNA: TGTGCCAGCAGTAGAAAGGCCCACTCTGGAAACACCATATATTTT

D gene: TRBD1
clone size: medium-sized
J gene: TRBJ2-7
V gene: TRBV28
CDR3 protein: CASSRGDRGHEQYF
CDR3 DNA: TGTGCCAGCAGTCGAGGGGACAGGGGCCACGAGCAGTACTTC

D gene: -
clone size: -
J gene: TRBJ1-1
V gene: TRBV16
CDR3 protein: CASSRQNTEAFF
CDR3 DNA: TGTGCCAGCAGCCGGCAAAACACTGAAGCTTTCTTT

D gene: -
clone size: -
J gene: TRBJ2-1
V gene: TRBV6-6
CDR3 protein: CASSYGWEQFF
CDR3 DNA: TGTGCCAGCAGTTACGGCTGGGAGCAGTTCTTC

D gene: TRBD2
clone size: -
J gene: TRBJ2-3
V gene: TRBV9
CDR3 protein: CASSKWSGGYTDTQYF
CDR3 DNA: TGTGCCAGCAGCAAATGGAGCGGGGGGTACACAGATACGCAGTATTTT

D gene: -
clone size: -
J gene: TRBJ1-3
V gene: TRBV1
CDR3 protein: CTSSPRGGKTGNTIYF
CDR3 DNA: TGCACCAGCAGCCCCCGTGGGGGGAAGACTGGAAACACCATATATTTT

D gene: TRBD1
clone size: once
J gene: TRBJ1-4
V gene: TRBV6-1
CDR3 protein: CASTGNRDSNEKLFF
CDR3 DNA: TGTGCCAGCACCGGAAACCGGGACAGTAATGAAAAACTGTTTTTT

D gene: TRBD1
clone size: -
J gene: TRBJ1-2
V gene: TRBV7-9
CDR3 protein: CASSDPRTGDNYGYTF
CDR3 DNA: TGTGCCAGCAGCGATCCCAGGACAGGGGACAACTATGGCTACACCTTC

D gene: -
clone size: -
J gene: TRBJ1-5
V gene: TRBV7-9
CDR3 protein: CASSRTGTRQPQHF
CDR3 DNA: TGTGCCAGCAGCCGTACCGGGACAAGGCAGCCCCAGCATTTT

D gene: TRBD1
clone size: -
J gene: TRBJ2-5
V gene: TRBV28
CDR3 protein: CATLGGVRFKETQYF
CDR3 DNA: TGTGCCACCCTAGGGGGCGTTCGGTTCAAAGAGACCCAGTACTTC

D gene: -
clone size: -
J gene: TRBJ2-6
V gene: TRBV7-9
CDR3 protein: CASSLPSDPSSGANVLTF
CDR3 DNA: TGTGCCAGCAGCCTTCCGTCGGACCCAAGCTCTGGGGCCAACGTCCTGACTTTC

D gene: TRBD2
clone size: once
J gene: TRBJ2-1
V gene: TRBV6-6
CDR3 protein: CASSLSGDEQFF
CDR3 DNA: TGTGCCAGCAGCTTAAGCGGGGATGAGCAGTTCTTC

D gene: -
clone size: once
J gene: TRBJ1-2
V gene: TRBV4-3
CDR3 protein: CASSQDKNRDYGYTF
CDR3 DNA: TGCGCCAGCAGCCAAGATAAGAACAGGGACTATGGCTACACCTTC

D gene: -
clone size: -
J gene: TRBJ1-1
V gene: TRBV7-8
CDR3 protein: CASSLRTRNAAFF
CDR3 DNA: TGTGCCAGCAGCTTAAGGACTCGCAACGCGGCTTTCTTT

D gene: -
clone size: few
J gene: TRBJ2-7
V gene: TRBV15
CDR3 protein: CATSSASGPYEQYF
CDR3 DNA: TGTGCCACCAGCAGTGCTTCAGGGCCCTACGAGCAGTACTTC

D gene: TRBD1
clone size: -
J gene: TRBJ1-4
V gene: TRBV12-5
CDR3 protein: CASGQGQGHEKLFF
CDR3 DNA: TGTGCTAGTGGCCAAGGACAGGGGCATGAAAAACTGTTTTTT

D gene: -
clone size: -
J gene: TRBJ1-2
V gene: TRBV4-3
CDR3 protein: CASSQDPSSHYGYTF
CDR3 DNA: TGCGCCAGCAGCCAAGATCCATCCAGCCACTATGGCTACACCTTC

D gene: -
clone size: -
J gene: TRBJ1-5
V gene: TRBV7-6
CDR3 protein: CASSLVRGQPQHF
CDR3 DNA: TGTGCCAGCAGCTTAGTCAGGGGACAGCCCCAGCATTTT

D gene: -
clone size: -
J gene: TRBJ2-3
V gene: TRBV5-1
CDR3 protein: CASSPEGTVTDTQYF
CDR3 DNA: TGCGCCAGCAGCCCGGAGGGGACGGTCACAGATACGCAGTATTTT

D gene: -
clone size: once
J gene: TRBJ1-3
V gene: TRBV19
CDR3 protein: CASLSRDWNTIYF
CDR3 DNA: TGTGCCAGTTTGAGCCGGGATTGGAACACCATATATTTT

D gene: -
clone size: -
J gene: TRBJ1-6
V gene: TRBV27
CDR3 protein: CASTGSASRHLHF
CDR3 DNA: TGTGCCAGCACCGGGTCCGCCAGCCGCCACCTCCACTTT

D gene: TRBD2
clone size: -
J gene: TRBJ2-3
V gene: TRBV27
CDR3 protein: CASSLLAGYGPDTQYF
CDR3 DNA: TGTGCCAGCAGTCTCCTAGCGGGATACGGACCAGATACGCAGTATTTT

D gene: -
clone size: -
J gene: TRBJ2-1
V gene: TRBV7-9
CDR3 protein: CASSLGGASLYNEQFF
CDR3 DNA: TGTGCCAGCAGCTTAGGGGGGGCCTCCCTCTACAATGAGCAGTTCTTC

D gene: TRBD2
clone size: -
J gene: TRBJ2-7
V gene: TRBV6-5
CDR3 protein: CASSLGLAGDYEQYF
CDR3 DNA: TGTGCCAGCAGTTTGGGACTAGCGGGAGACTACGAGCAGTACTTC

D gene: -
clone size: -
J gene: TRBJ1-5
V gene: TRBV28
CDR3 protein: CALARGSQYNQPQHF
CDR3 DNA: TGTGCCCTCGCTCGAGGGAGTCAGTACAATCAGCCCCAGCATTTT

D gene: -
clone size: few
J gene: TRBJ1-3
V gene: TRBV2
CDR3 protein: CASQGSGNTIYF
CDR3 DNA: TGTGCCAGCCAGGGCTCTGGAAACACCATATATTTT

D gene: -
clone size: -
J gene: TRBJ2-7
V gene: TRBV7-9
CDR3 protein: CASSLFLASPLEQYF
CDR3 DNA: TGTGCCAGCAGCTTGTTTTTGGCAAGCCCCCTCGAGCAGTACTTC

D gene: TRBD1
clone size: -
J gene: TRBJ2-3
V gene: TRBV6-1
CDR3 protein: CASPGTGSADTQYF
CDR3 DNA: TGTGCCAGTCCCGGGACAGGGTCTGCAGATACGCAGTATTTT

D gene: -
clone size: -
J gene: TRBJ2-2
V gene: TRBV18
CDR3 protein: CASSPAGKNTGELFF
CDR3 DNA: TGTGCCAGCTCACCGGCGGGGAAAAACACCGGGGAGCTGTTTTTT

D gene: TRBD2
clone size: -
J gene: TRBJ2-3
V gene: TRBV4-2
CDR3 protein: CASSQDVAGGSTDTQYF
CDR3 DNA: TGTGCCAGCAGCCAAGATGTAGCGGGGGGAAGCACAGATACGCAGTATTTT

D gene: -
clone size: -
J gene: TRBJ1-1
V gene: TRBV19
CDR3 protein: CASSISAWATEAFF
CDR3 DNA: TGTGCCAGTAGTATCTCGGCCTGGGCCACTGAAGCTTTCTTT

D gene: -
clone size: -
J gene: TRBJ2-5
V gene: TRBV7-6
CDR3 protein: CASSLPGLSQETQYF
CDR3 DNA: TGTGCCAGCAGCTTACCCGGACTGTCCCAAGAGACCCAGTACTTC

D gene: -
clone size: -
J gene: TRBJ2-1
V gene: TRBV27
CDR3 protein: CASSLSNGASYNEQFF
CDR3 DNA: TGTGCCAGCAGTTTATCGAACGGAGCCAGCTACAATGAGCAGTTCTTC

D gene: -
clone size: -
J gene: TRBJ1-1
V gene: TRBV4-1
CDR3 protein: CASSQGRNLAEAFF
CDR3 DNA: TGCGCCAGCAGCCAGGGACGAAACCTCGCTGAAGCTTTCTTT

D gene: -
clone size: -
J gene: TRBJ2-3
V gene: TRBV5-4
CDR3 protein: CASSLDRGTDTQYF
CDR3 DNA: TGTGCCAGCAGCTTGGACAGGGGCACAGATACGCAGTATTTT

D gene: -
clone size: -
J gene: TRBJ1-4
V gene: TRBV7-9
CDR3 protein: CASSFLHEKLFF
CDR3 DNA: TGTGCCAGCAGCTTCCTCCACGAAAAACTGTTTTTT

D gene: -
clone size: -
J gene: TRBJ2-2
V gene: TRBV19
CDR3 protein: CASTPQGLGTGELFF
CDR3 DNA: TGTGCCAGTACCCCACAGGGACTGGGCACCGGGGAGCTGTTTTTT

D gene: -
clone size: medium-sized
J gene: TRBJ2-2
V gene: TRBV9
CDR3 protein: CASSVGLTGELFF
CDR3 DNA: TGTGCCAGCAGCGTAGGGCTCACCGGGGAGCTGTTTTTT

D gene: -
clone size: -
J gene: TRBJ2-1
V gene: TRBV14
CDR3 protein: CASSDFYNEQFF
CDR3 DNA: TGTGCCAGCAGCGACTTTTACAATGAGCAGTTCTTC

D gene: -
clone size: once
J gene: TRBJ2-1
V gene: TRBV13
CDR3 protein: CASSLGTNEQFF
CDR3 DNA: TGTGCCAGCAGCTTAGGGACTAATGAGCAGTTCTTC

D gene: -
clone size: -
J gene: TRBJ2-3
V gene: TRBV4-1
CDR3 protein: CASSQDPPAASTDTQYF
CDR3 DNA: TGCGCCAGCAGCCAAGATCCACCGGCGGCTAGCACAGATACGCAGTATTTT

D gene: -
clone size: -
J gene: TRBJ2-7
V gene: TRBV29-1
CDR3 protein: CSARFAGEEPYEQYF
CDR3 DNA: TGCAGCGCACGTTTCGCTGGGGAGGAACCCTACGAGCAGTACTTC

D gene: -
clone size: -
J gene: TRBJ2-1
V gene: TRBV11-3
CDR3 protein: CASSSYRGGEDEQFF
CDR3 DNA: TGTGCCAGCAGCTCCTATCGGGGCGGCGAAGACGAGCAGTTCTTC

D gene: -
clone size: -
J gene: TRBJ2-5
V gene: TRBV27
CDR3 protein: CASKGPFQETQYF
CDR3 DNA: TGTGCCAGCAAAGGGCCCTTTCAAGAGACCCAGTACTTC

D gene: -
clone size: -
J gene: TRBJ2-1
V gene: TRBV11-1
CDR3 protein: CASSLAWTASSYNEQFF
CDR3 DNA: TGTGCCAGCAGCTTAGCATGGACAGCGAGCTCCTACAATGAGCAGTTCTTC

D gene: -
clone size: -
J gene: TRBJ2-2
V gene: TRBV7-9
CDR3 protein: CASSSDSSRTGELFF
CDR3 DNA: TGTGCCAGCAGCTCCGACTCCTCGAGGACCGGGGAGCTGTTTTTT

D gene: -
clone size: few
J gene: TRBJ2-7
V gene: TRBV6-5
CDR3 protein: CATKNGPYEQYF
CDR3 DNA: TGTGCCACCAAAAACGGGCCGTACGAGCAGTACTTC

D gene: TRBD1
clone size: medium-sized
J gene: TRBJ1-1
V gene: TRBV29-1
CDR3 protein: CSVEWAGGAFF
CDR3 DNA: TGCAGCGTTGAATGGGCAGGGGGAGCTTTCTTT

D gene: -
clone size: -
J gene: TRBJ1-1
V gene: TRBV28
CDR3 protein: CASSPGVVMNTEAFF
CDR3 DNA: TGTGCCAGCAGCCCCGGGGTGGTGATGAACACTGAAGCTTTCTTT

D gene: -
clone size: -
J gene: TRBJ1-2
V gene: TRBV6-5
CDR3 protein: CASSTLGGAEGYTF
CDR3 DNA: TGTGCCAGCAGTACCCTAGGAGGGGCAGAGGGCTACACCTTC

D gene: -
clone size: -
J gene: TRBJ1-1
V gene: TRBV2
CDR3 protein: CASSEMAGSTEAFF
CDR3 DNA: TGTGCCAGCAGTGAAATGGCCGGGAGCACTGAAGCTTTCTTT

D gene: -
clone size: once
J gene: TRBJ2-3
V gene: TRBV11-3
CDR3 protein: CASSSPGGTDTQYF
CDR3 DNA: TGTGCCAGCAGCTCGCCGGGGGGCACAGATACGCAGTATTTT

D gene: -
clone size: -
J gene: TRBJ2-1
V gene: TRBV7-9
CDR3 protein: CASSIRTGLNEQFF
CDR3 DNA: TGTGCCAGCAGCATAAGGACCGGGCTCAATGAGCAGTTCTTC

D gene: -
clone size: -
J gene: TRBJ1-2
V gene: TRBV6-4
CDR3 protein: CASSENGVSYTF
CDR3 DNA: TGTGCCAGCAGTGAAAATGGGGTCAGCTACACCTTC

D gene: -
clone size: -
J gene: TRBJ2-7
V gene: TRBV6-6
CDR3 protein: CASAGGYEQYF
CDR3 DNA: TGTGCCAGCGCTGGGGGTTACGAGCAGTACTTC

D gene: -
clone size: -
J gene: TRBJ2-5
V gene: TRBV28
CDR3 protein: CASSSIRETQYF
CDR3 DNA: TGTGCCAGCAGTTCTATCCGGGAGACCCAGTACTTC

D gene: TRBD1
clone size: -
J gene: TRBJ2-5
V gene: TRBV13
CDR3 protein: CASSPGTGLQETQYF
CDR3 DNA: TGTGCCAGCAGCCCCGGGACAGGCCTTCAAGAGACCCAGTACTTC

D gene: -
clone size: -
J gene: TRBJ2-5
V gene: TRBV6-1
CDR3 protein: CASSEWLAPEETQYF
CDR3 DNA: TGTGCCAGCAGTGAATGGCTAGCGCCAGAAGAGACCCAGTACTTC

D gene: -
clone size: once
J gene: TRBJ1-2
V gene: TRBV28
CDR3 protein: CASSLVSETDYGYTF
CDR3 DNA: TGTGCCAGCAGTTTAGTCAGTGAGACGGACTATGGCTACACCTTC